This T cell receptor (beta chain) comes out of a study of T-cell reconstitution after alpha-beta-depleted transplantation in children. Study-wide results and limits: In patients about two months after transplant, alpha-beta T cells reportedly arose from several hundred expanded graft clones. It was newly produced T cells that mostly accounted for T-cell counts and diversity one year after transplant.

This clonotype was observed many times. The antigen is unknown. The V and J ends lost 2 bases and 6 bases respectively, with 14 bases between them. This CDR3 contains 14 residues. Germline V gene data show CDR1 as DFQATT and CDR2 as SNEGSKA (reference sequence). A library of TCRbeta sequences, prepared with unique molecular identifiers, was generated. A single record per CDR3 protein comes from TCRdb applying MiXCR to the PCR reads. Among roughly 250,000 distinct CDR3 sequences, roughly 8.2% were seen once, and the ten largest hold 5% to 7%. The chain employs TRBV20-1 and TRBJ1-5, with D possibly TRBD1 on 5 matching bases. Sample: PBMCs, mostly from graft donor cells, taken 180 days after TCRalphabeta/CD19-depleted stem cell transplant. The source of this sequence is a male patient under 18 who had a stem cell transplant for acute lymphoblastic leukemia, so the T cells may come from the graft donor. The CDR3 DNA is TGCAGTGCTAGATCAAGGCAGGGCATTCAGCCCCAGCATTTT. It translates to CSARSRQGIQPQHF.